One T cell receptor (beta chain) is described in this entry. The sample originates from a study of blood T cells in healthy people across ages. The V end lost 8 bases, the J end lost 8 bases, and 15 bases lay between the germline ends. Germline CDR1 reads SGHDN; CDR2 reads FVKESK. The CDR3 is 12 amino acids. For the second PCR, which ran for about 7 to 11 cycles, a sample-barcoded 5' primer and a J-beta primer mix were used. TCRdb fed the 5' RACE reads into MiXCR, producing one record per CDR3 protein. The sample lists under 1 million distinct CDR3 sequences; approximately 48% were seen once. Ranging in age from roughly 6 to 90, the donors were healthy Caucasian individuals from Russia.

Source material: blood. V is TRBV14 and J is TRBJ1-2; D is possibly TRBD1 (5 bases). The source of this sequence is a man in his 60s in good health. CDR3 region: CASGGVGYGYTF. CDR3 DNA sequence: TGTGCCAGCGGGGGTGTAGGATACGGCTACACCTTC.